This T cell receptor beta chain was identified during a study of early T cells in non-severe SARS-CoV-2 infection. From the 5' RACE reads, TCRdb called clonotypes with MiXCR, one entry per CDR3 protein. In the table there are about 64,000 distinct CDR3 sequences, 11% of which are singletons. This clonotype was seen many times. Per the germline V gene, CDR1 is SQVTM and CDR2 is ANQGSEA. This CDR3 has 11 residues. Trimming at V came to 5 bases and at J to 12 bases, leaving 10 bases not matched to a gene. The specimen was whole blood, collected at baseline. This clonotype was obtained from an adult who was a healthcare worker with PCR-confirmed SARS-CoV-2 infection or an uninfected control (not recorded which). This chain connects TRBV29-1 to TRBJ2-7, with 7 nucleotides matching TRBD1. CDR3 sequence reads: CSVSTGTIWYF. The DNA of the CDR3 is TGCAGCGTTTCGACAGGGACAATTTGGTACTTC.